The 31 T cell receptor beta chains in this list originate from one sample, sequenced in a study of CD4 T cells in relation to SARS-CoV-2 and coronaviruses. Before the COVID-19 pandemic, during about 2010-2018, CD4+ T cells were taken from unexposed donors. Isolation of CD4+ T cells took place after approximately eleven days in culture. No antigen is known for these receptors. This table comes from immunoSEQ multiplex PCR, and its TCRdb copy is limited to in-frame clones, with some not included. Counted here are some 29,000 clones, about 70% occurring once; the ten biggest clones make up under 30%. The sequencing sample was made of CD4+ T cells from PBMCs, cultured in vitro. The receptors were sampled from a human donor in good health.

The chain has TRBV24-1 and TRBJ2-5, with TRBD1 as a possible D gene (6 bases). This CDR3 comprises 16 residues. Trimming pared 2 bases from V and 1 base from J, leaving 13 bases between. Germline V gene lookup returns CDR1 KGHDR and CDR2 SFDVKD. The CDR3 region has the DNA TGTGCCACCAGTGATTCTAGACAGGTCGGCCAAGAGACCCAGTACTTC. Its protein is CATSDSRQVGQETQYF.

The chain joins TRBV2 to TRBJ1-1; no clear D. CDR1 and CDR2 (germline): SNHLY, FYNNEI. Trimming pared 7 bases from V and 1 base from J, leaving 13 bases between. This CDR3 has 14 amino acids. The CDR3 DNA reads TGTGCCAGCAAACTCTACAGCTCGAACACTGAAGCTTTCTTT. Its translation is CASKLYSSNTEAFF.

The chain employs TRBV6-5 and TRBJ2-7; possible D gene TRBD2, 5 bases. V was shortened by 2 bases and J by 2 bases, with 10 bases between the two germline ends. Germline lookup yields CDR1 MNHEY and CDR2 SVGAGI. There are 14 residues in the CDR3. The CDR3 nucleotides are TGTGCCAGCAGTTACGTCGGGGATACCTACGAGCAGTACTTC. Protein: CASSYVGDTYEQYF.

The chain recombines TRBV5-1 with TRBJ2-5; D is ambiguous. The CDR3 sequence is 13 residues long. V shed 3 bases and J shed 2 bases, with 8 bases lying between them. CDR1 is SGHRS, CDR2 YFSETQ, per germline. CDR3 coding DNA: TGCGCCAGCAGCTCACCCGAACAAGAGACCCAGTACTTC. Residues: CASSSPEQETQYF. Variable domain in full (rest from reference TRBV5-1 and TRBJ2-5): KAGVTQTPRYLIKTRGQQVTLSCSPISGHRSVSWYQQTPGQGLQFLFEYFSETQRNKGNFPGRFSGRQFSNSRSEMNVSTLELGDSALYLCASSSPEQETQYFGPGTRLLVL.

The rearrangement joins TRBV19 to TRBJ1-2; D is perhaps TRBD1 (5 bases). The CDR3 spans 13 residues. Germline CDR1 LNHDA, CDR2 SQIVND (reference sequence). V shed 6 bases and J shed 2 bases, with 10 bases lying between them. CDR3 nucleotides: TGTGCCAGTAGGTTTGGGGCCAACTATGGCTACACCTTC. Translation: CASRFGANYGYTF.

The chain couples TRBV5-1 to TRBJ2-7, with TRBD1 matching 11 bases. Trimming removed 3 bases from V and 4 bases from J; junction bases left unmatched: 6. Germline V lookup: CDR1 SGHRS, CDR2 YFSETQ. The CDR3 runs 15 residues. The CDR3 DNA reads TGCGCCAGCAGCTCGACTGGGACAGGGGGTTACGAGCAGTACTTC. Its translation: CASSSTGTGGYEQYF.

This clone turned up a few times. The rearrangement links TRBV10-1 to TRBJ2-7; a weak D match, TRBD2 (5 bases). Germline V gene lookup returns CDR1 WNHNN and CDR2 SYGVQD (reference sequence). V was trimmed by 0 bases and J by 5 bases, leaving 11 bases between them. This CDR3 is built from 14 residues. CDR3 amino acids: CASSESGNLNEQYF. As DNA, the CDR3 is TGCGCCAGCAGTGAGTCCGGGAACCTAAACGAGCAGTACTTC.

V gene TRBV11-2 combines with J gene TRBJ1-2; possible D gene TRBD1, 6 bases. The CDR3 length is 13 residues. Germline assignment: CDR1 SGHAT and CDR2 FQNNGV. V dropped 2 bases and J dropped 6 bases, with 10 bases sitting between them. In nucleotides, the CDR3 is TGTGCCAGCAGCTTATTAGCAGGGGATGGCTACACCTTC. Its translation is CASSLLAGDGYTF. Full variable domain (outside the CDR3, taken from reference TRBV11-2 and TRBJ1-2): EAGVAQSPRYKIIEKRQSVAFWCNPISGHATLYWYQQILGQGPKLLIQFQNNGVVDDSQLPKDRFSAERLKGVDSTLKIQPAKLEDSAVYLCASSLLAGDGYTFGSGTRLTVV.

The chain employs TRBV5-1 and TRBJ1-2, with D perhaps matching TRBD1 (6 bases). CDR1 is SGHRS, CDR2 YFSETQ, per germline. Trimming removed 0 bases at V and 4 bases at J, with 13 bases between. CDR3 length: 15 residues. This CDR3 reads CASSLEAGDRYGYTF. In DNA, the CDR3 is TGCGCCAGCAGCTTGGAGGCAGGGGATCGCTATGGCTACACCTTC. The entire variable domain, with the rest obtained from reference TRBV5-1 and TRBJ1-2, is as follows: KAGVTQTPRYLIKTRGQQVTLSCSPISGHRSVSWYQQTPGQGLQFLFEYFSETQRNKGNFPGRFSGRQFSNSRSEMNVSTLELGDSALYLCASSLEAGDRYGYTFGSGTRLTVV.

The chain recombines TRBV4-3 with TRBJ2-1; 8 bases fit TRBD1. Per the germline V gene, CDR1 is LGHNA and CDR2 is YSLEER. V was pared by 1 base and J by 0 bases, with 8 bases of the junction left unmatched. This CDR3 has 18 residues. The CDR3 nucleotides are TGCGCCAGCAGCCAAGCTCTTGTGACAGGGGTCTCCTACAATGAGCAGTTCTTC. This codes for CASSQALVTGVSYNEQFF.

This chain connects TRBV19 to TRBJ2-5; 11 bases align to TRBD1. The CDR3 is 15 amino acids. Per germline, CDR1 LNHDA and CDR2 SQIVND (reference sequence). Trimming at V came to 6 bases and at J to 4 bases, leaving 7 bases not matched to a gene. The CDR3 DNA reads as TGTGCCAGTAGAACCCTCGGGACAGGGGGAGAGACCCAGTACTTC. This translates into CASRTLGTGGETQYF.

The chain is built from TRBV28 and TRBJ2-7; D gene uncertain. The CDR3 totals 13 residues. Germline CDR1 MDHEN, CDR2 SYDVKM. V was shortened by 4 bases and J by 6 bases, with 13 bases between the two germline ends. The CDR3 nucleotides are TGTGCCAGCAGTTCCCCTCCCAATCTCGAGCAGTACTTC. Protein: CASSSPPNLEQYF.

The chain has TRBV11-3 and TRBJ2-3; 10 positions match TRBD1. Germline trimming cut 5 bases from V and 1 base from J; bases unmatched to any gene: 3. This CDR3 contains 15 residues. The V gene's germline CDR1 is SGHNT and CDR2 YENEEA. The CDR3 sequence: CASSPGTGGTDTQYF. The CDR3 DNA follows: TGTGCCAGCAGCCCCGGGACAGGGGGCACAGATACGCAGTATTTT. The full variable domain, completed using reference TRBV11-3 and TRBJ2-3, is EAGVVQSPRYKIIEKKQPVAFWCNPISGHNTLYWYLQNLGQGPELLIRYENEEAVDDSQLPKDRFSAERLKGVDSTLKIQPAELGDSAVYLCASSPGTGGTDTQYFGPGTRLTVL.

The rearrangement joins TRBV5-5 to TRBJ1-3, with unresolved D. In germline, CDR1 is SGHKS, CDR2 YYEKEE (reference sequence). CDR3 size: 12 residues. V dropped 1 base and J dropped 4 bases, with 3 bases sitting between them. CDR3 sequence: CASSLIGNTIYF. The CDR3 bases are TGTGCCAGCAGCTTGATCGGAAACACCATATATTTT.

V gene TRBV7-9 combines with J gene TRBJ1-2; D is unclear. The ends were cut back, 0 bases at V and 6 bases at J, with 8 bases in the middle. The CDR3 length is 13 residues. Germline V gene data show CDR1 as SEHNR and CDR2 as FQNEAQ (reference sequence). Written as DNA, the CDR3 is TGTGCCAGCAGCTTAGCCATGGTGGATGGCTACACCTTC. Its translation is CASSLAMVDGYTF.

This clone was counted once. The rearrangement joins TRBV7-9 to TRBJ1-1; the D gene is possibly TRBD1 (5 bases). CDR1 SEHNR and CDR2 FQNEAQ come from the germline V gene (reference sequence). Between the trimmed V and J ends, which lost 6 bases and 8 bases, there was a span of 16 bases. This CDR3 is 13 amino acids long. The CDR3 DNA sequence: TGTGCCAGCAGTCTTTACGACGGGACCGAAGCTTTCTTT. Protein product: CASSLYDGTEAFF.

The V and J genes are TRBV3-1 (or the pseudogene TRBV3-2) and TRBJ2-5; 12 positions agree with TRBD2. The CDR3 consists of 18 residues. CDR1 LGHDT and CDR2 YNNKEL come from the germline V gene (reference sequence). The V gene end was trimmed by 4 bases and the J gene end by 2 bases; junction bases not matched to a gene: 11. CDR3 sequence: CASSPRLAGDRGQETQYF. CDR3 nucleotides: TGTGCCAGCAGCCCCCGACTAGCGGGGGACCGAGGACAAGAGACCCAGTACTTC.

This chain links TRBV6-2 or TRBV6-3 with TRBJ2-1; D uncertain. There are 13 residues in the CDR3. V was pared by 6 bases and J by 9 bases, with 15 bases between. Germline V gene data show CDR1 as MNHEY and CDR2 as SVGEGT. As DNA, the CDR3 is TGTGCCAGCAGCCCACCTAAAGGGATTGAGCAGTTCTTC. It yields the protein CASSPPKGIEQFF.

This rearrangement joins TRBV5-1 to TRBJ2-7, with a possible D match to TRBD2 (5 bases). Trimming took off 2 bases at V and 2 bases at J, with 14 bases between the two ends. The CDR3 is 15 amino acids. The germline gives CDR1 SGHRS, CDR2 YFSETQ. The CDR3 sequence is CASSFRTFGPYEQYF. The DNA for the CDR3 is TGCGCCAGCAGCTTCAGGACTTTTGGACCCTACGAGCAGTACTTC.

This chain joins TRBV4-1 and TRBJ2-1; TRBD2 matches 9 bases. The J segment lost 7 bases and the V segment lost 5 bases, leaving 9 bases of the junction unmatched. The CDR3 has 15 amino acids. Germline assignment: CDR1 MGHRA and CDR2 YSYEKL. The CDR3 region has the DNA TGCGCCAGCAGCGGGACCGGGACTAGCAATAATGAGCAGTTCTTC. Translated, it gives CASSGTGTSNNEQFF.

This clone was recorded only once. The CDR3 region is CASSFDNTGELFF. CDR3 sequence (DNA): TGCGCCAGCAGCTTCGACAACACCGGGGAGCTGTTTTTT. V gene TRBV5-1 combines with J gene TRBJ2-2; unclear D gene. The CDR3 has 13 amino acids. CDR1 and CDR2 (germline): SGHRS, YFSETQ. V dropped 2 bases and J dropped 2 bases, with 4 bases sitting between them.

This clone was detected once. The chain links TRBV5-8 to TRBJ2-1; 7 nucleotides align to TRBD1. CDR3 size: 13 residues. The germline gives CDR1 SGHTS, CDR2 YDEGEE. Trimming at V came to 7 bases and at J to 1 base, leaving 2 bases not matched to a gene. This chain's CDR3 is CASRGQSYNEQFF. DNA of the CDR3: TGTGCCAGCCGGGGACAGTCCTACAATGAGCAGTTCTTC.

This clone was found a few times. The V gene is TRBV4-3, the J gene TRBJ1-5; the D is unclear. The CDR3 spans 13 residues. The V gene's germline CDR1 is LGHNA and CDR2 YSLEER. Trimming took 0 bases from V and 5 from J, leaving 5 bases between them. DNA for the CDR3: TGCGCCAGCAGCCAAGATTTGGATCAGCCCCAGCATTTT. Translated, it gives CASSQDLDQPQHF.

The chain is built from TRBV5-1 and TRBJ1-5; D is possibly TRBD1 (5 bases). Trimming left V 4 bases short and J 4 bases short, with 9 bases between. Germline V lookup: CDR1 SGHRS, CDR2 YFSETQ. This CDR3 region has 13 residues. The CDR3 protein is CASSVDTNQPQHF. The CDR3 nucleotides are TGCGCCAGCAGCGTGGACACAAATCAGCCCCAGCATTTT. The full variable domain, its missing parts supplied by reference TRBV5-1 and TRBJ1-5, is KAGVTQTPRYLIKTRGQQVTLSCSPISGHRSVSWYQQTPGQGLQFLFEYFSETQRNKGNFPGRFSGRQFSNSRSEMNVSTLELGDSALYLCASSVDTNQPQHFGDGTRLSIL.

The rearrangement links TRBV4-2 to TRBJ2-1; D remains ambiguous. The V end lost 0 bases, the J end lost 2 bases, and 11 bases lay between the germline ends. Germline CDR1 LGHNA, CDR2 YNFKEQ. The CDR3 is 16 amino acids. The CDR3 DNA sequence: TGTGCCAGCAGCCAAGATCTAAGCGTACCCTACAATGAGCAGTTCTTC. Its protein is CASSQDLSVPYNEQFF.

The chain recombines TRBV11-3 with TRBJ2-1; 14 nucleotides match TRBD2. V was clipped by 5 bases and J by 8 bases; unmatched bases: 8. Germline CDR1 and CDR2: SGHNT and YENEEA. The length of the CDR3 is 16 residues. CDR3 nucleotides: TGTGCCAGCAGCCCGCCAGGGACTAGCGGGAGAGATGAGCAGTTCTTC. Translated, it gives CASSPPGTSGRDEQFF. The full variable domain, its missing parts supplied by reference TRBV11-3 and TRBJ2-1, is EAGVVQSPRYKIIEKKQPVAFWCNPISGHNTLYWYLQNLGQGPELLIRYENEEAVDDSQLPKDRFSAERLKGVDSTLKIQPAELGDSAVYLCASSPPGTSGRDEQFFGPGTRLTVL.

In this sample, this clone turned up a few times. The chain has TRBV4-1 and TRBJ1-2, with 10 bases lining up with TRBD1. J lost 8 bases, V lost 0 bases, and 9 bases had no gene match. This CDR3 spans 16 amino acids. CDR1 and CDR2 from the germline V gene are MGHRA and YSYEKL. For the CDR3, the DNA is TGCGCCAGCAGCCAAGATCGGGACAGGGGAATGCGGGGCTACACCTTC. The encoded protein is CASSQDRDRGMRGYTF.

The chain is built from TRBV28 and TRBJ2-7; TRBD1 matches at 9 bases. The CDR3 is made up of 14 amino acids. J gave up 6 bases and V 4 bases, and 7 bases lay outside the gene matches. Germline assignment: CDR1 MDHEN and CDR2 SYDVKM. DNA of the CDR3: TGTGCCAGCAGTTCACCGGGACAGGGTGGCGAGCAGTACTTC. The encoded protein is CASSSPGQGGEQYF.

The sample holds a few counts of this clone. This rearrangement joins TRBV11-2 to TRBJ2-3; D not resolved. V was cut by 1 base and J by 7 bases, with 6 bases left in between. The CDR3 loop spans 12 amino acids. Germline CDR1 and CDR2: SGHAT and FQNNGV. CDR3 amino acids: CASSLVGNTQYF. In nucleotides, the CDR3 is TGTGCCAGCAGCTTAGTAGGGAATACGCAGTATTTT.

V usage is TRBV12-3 or TRBV12-4 and J usage is TRBJ2-7; a possible D gene is TRBD2 (6 bases). The CDR3 runs 13 residues. V was pared by 3 bases and J by 3 bases, with 9 bases between. This CDR3 reads CASSFGEDYEQYF. The CDR3 nucleotides are TGTGCCAGCAGTTTTGGGGAGGACTACGAGCAGTACTTC.

The chain has TRBV2 and TRBJ1-1; maybe TRBD1 (6 bases). V was pared by 2 bases and J by 0 bases, with 10 bases between. Germline V gene data show CDR1 as SNHLY and CDR2 as FYNNEI. The CDR3 contains 15 residues. The CDR3 reads CASSEWGGLNTEAFF. CDR3 nucleotide sequence: TGTGCCAGCAGTGAATGGGGGGGGCTGAACACTGAAGCTTTCTTT. The whole variable domain, filled in from reference TRBV2 and TRBJ1-1, reads EPEVTQTPSHQVTQMGQEVILRCVPISNHLYFYWYRQILGQKVEFLVSFYNNEISEKSEIFDDQFSVERPDGSNFTLKIRSTKLEDSAMYFCASSEWGGLNTEAFFGQGTRLTVV.